Shown below are 9 T cell receptor beta chains from a single sample sequenced in a study of control samples from healthy donors and cancer patients. Clones were read by immunoSEQ multiplex PCR, and TCRdb kept only the in-frame ones, dropping some. This sample yields approximately 40,000 clones, of which 70% are seen a single time; over 15% belongs to the top ten. Sequenced sample: formalin-fixed, paraffin-embedded tissue. Receptors were obtained from a male donor with melanoma.

The chain joins TRBV28 to TRBJ2-2; no definite D call. Germline-derived CDR1 and CDR2 are MDHEN and SYDVKM. V was clipped by 3 bases and J by 1 base, with 6 bases between them. The CDR3 covers 14 residues. The CDR3 spells CASSFWRNTGELFF. The CDR3, as DNA: TGTGCCAGCAGTTTTTGGCGGAACACCGGGGAGCTGTTTTTT.

The chain joins TRBV27 to TRBJ1-6; D uncertain. The V and J ends lost 3 bases and 8 bases respectively, with 5 bases between them. The germline gives CDR1 MNHEY, CDR2 SMNVEV (reference sequence). The CDR3 is made up of 12 amino acids. In DNA form, the CDR3 reads TGTGCCAGCAGTTTGTACGATTCACCCCTCCACTTT. This gives the protein CASSLYDSPLHF.

The V and J genes are TRBV13 and TRBJ2-7, with D tentatively TRBD1 (5 bases). This CDR3 has 13 residues. Trimming removed 2 bases at V and 2 bases at J, with 7 bases between. CDR1 and CDR2 (germline): PRHDT, FYEKMQ (reference sequence). DNA for the CDR3: TGTGCCAGCAGCTTACCACAGGCCTACGAGCAGTACTTC. Amino acids: CASSLPQAYEQYF.

The chain combines TRBV6-2 or TRBV6-3 with TRBJ2-7; 7 bases align to TRBD1. The CDR3 length is 14 residues. V was clipped by 4 bases and J by 1 base; unmatched bases: 4. In germline, CDR1 is MNHEY, CDR2 SVGEGT. CDR3 bases: TGTGCCAGCAGTTCGTGGACAGGATCCTACGAGCAGTACTTC. Amino acid sequence: CASSSWTGSYEQYF.

This chain joins TRBV15 and TRBJ2-7; weak D call: TRBD2 (5 bases). There are 14 residues in the CDR3. Trimming left V 4 bases short and J 3 bases short, with 13 bases between. The V gene's germline CDR1 is LNHNV and CDR2 YYDKDF (reference sequence). CDR3: CATSISGFGYEQYF. The CDR3 DNA reads TGTGCCACCAGCATTTCGGGGTTCGGCTACGAGCAGTACTTC.

This clone showed up just a few times. Germline is not matched at one junction end, which may reflect a read error. The chain has TRBV7-7 and TRBJ2-2; TRBD1 or TRBD2 may be the D gene (5 bases each). The CDR3 runs 16 residues. Germline V gene lookup returns CDR1 SSHAT and CDR2 FNYEAQ (reference sequence). CDR3 bases: TGTGCTAGCAGCCCGGGGCGGATGGTTAACACCGGGGAGCTGTTTTTT. The encoded protein is CASSPGRMVNTGELFF.

The V and J genes are TRBV24-1 and TRBJ2-1; no clear D gene. The CDR3 has 15 amino acids. Trimming left V 5 bases short and J 3 bases short, with 13 bases between. Looked up from germline, CDR1 is KGHDR and CDR2 is SFDVKD. In DNA form, the CDR3 reads TGTGCCACCAGTGGGGTGGGCGCCGTCTACAATGAGCAGTTCTTC. Its protein product is CATSGVGAVYNEQFF.

The chain links TRBV27 to TRBJ2-6; tentatively, D is TRBD2 (5 bases). Trimming left V 10 bases short and J 0 bases short, with 7 bases between. The germline V gene has CDR1 MNHEY and CDR2 SMNVEV (reference sequence). This CDR3 is built from 13 residues. The CDR3 sequence is CATRVSGANVLTF. The CDR3 DNA follows: TGTGCCACGAGGGTCTCTGGGGCCAACGTCCTGACTTTC.

The rearrangement links TRBV19 to TRBJ2-1; 8 bases map to TRBD2. This CDR3 spans 15 amino acids. The germline gives CDR1 LNHDA, CDR2 SQIVND (reference sequence). Losses at the gene ends were 3 bases for V and 6 bases for J; bases not matched to a gene: 7. CDR3 nucleotides: TGTGCCAGTAGTATCACAGCGGGAGCTTCCAATGAGCAGTTCTTC. Translated, it gives CASSITAGASNEQFF.